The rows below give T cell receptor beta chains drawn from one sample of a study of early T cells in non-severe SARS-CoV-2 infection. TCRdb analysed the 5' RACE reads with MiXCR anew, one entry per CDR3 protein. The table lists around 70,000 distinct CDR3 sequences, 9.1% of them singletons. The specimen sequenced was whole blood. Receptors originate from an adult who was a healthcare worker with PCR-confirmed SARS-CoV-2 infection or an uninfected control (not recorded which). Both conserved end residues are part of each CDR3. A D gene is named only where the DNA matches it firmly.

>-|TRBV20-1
CSARGTYSADTQYF
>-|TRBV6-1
CASSAALEEITGELFF
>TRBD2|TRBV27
CASSLAGGGYNEQFF
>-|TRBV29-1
CSVEAIGTGANVLTF
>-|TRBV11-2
CASSLPQQRLEQYF
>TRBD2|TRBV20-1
CSARDLVAGGGTDTQYF
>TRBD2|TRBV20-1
CSASRLAGGSYEQYF
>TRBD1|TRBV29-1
CSVDGQVAGELFF
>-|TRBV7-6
CASSRTKSGANVLTF
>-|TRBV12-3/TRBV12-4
CASSPRVETQYF
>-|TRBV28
CASSFPGGSDIWYNEQFF
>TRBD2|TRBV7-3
CASSLLAGSYNEQFF
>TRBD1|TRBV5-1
CASSLKTGKGELFF
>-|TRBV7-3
CASSGEYTSTDTQYF
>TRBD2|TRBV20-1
CSARVGGEETQYF
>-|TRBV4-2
CASSQNLYLNTGELFF
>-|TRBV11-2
CASSRVASYNEQFF
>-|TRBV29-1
CSVEEERLGETQYF
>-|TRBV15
CATSRPGRAITGELFF
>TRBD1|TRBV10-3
CAISPDREDYNEQFF
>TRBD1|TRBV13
CASSPTGTGVEQYF
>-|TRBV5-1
CASSDRTDENIQYF
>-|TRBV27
CASSLGGSTTEAFF
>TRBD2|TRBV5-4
CASSFVAGLFNEQFF
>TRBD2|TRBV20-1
CSARWLGGSGTDTQYF
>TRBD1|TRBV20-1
CSASPGQGDQPQHF
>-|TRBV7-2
CASSPARPQYF
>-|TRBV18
CASSKGRAIDTQYF
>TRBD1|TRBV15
CATSRDLAGQGDEQFF
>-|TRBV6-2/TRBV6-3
CASSTRDGSSYNEQFF
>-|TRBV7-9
CASSLVAAPNYGYTF
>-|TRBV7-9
CASSLVTVGEKLFF
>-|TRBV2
CASSLDGGTYYGYTF
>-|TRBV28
CASSSLGGYEQFF
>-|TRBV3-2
CASSPLGQADYGYTF